This T cell receptor (beta chain) was recovered during a study of blood T cell repertoires in COVID-19. This clone was counted a single time. Residents of about 25 US areas, aged roughly 18 to 89 years, made up the participants. The method was immunoSEQ multiplex PCR; TCRdb's version includes in-frame clones alone and lacks a portion of them. In the table there are a few hundred thousand clones, 86% of which are singletons. The CDR3 runs 15 residues. Germline loops: CDR1 LNHDA, CDR2 SQIVND (reference sequence). Trimming removed 1 base at V and 9 bases at J, with 13 bases between. The rearrangement uses TRBV19 and TRBJ1-6; D not certain. Specimen: PBMCs or T cells enriched from blood (not recorded which). The receptor's source is a woman aged 25 to 39 who had been exposed to COVID-19. The CDR3 DNA is TGTGCCAGTAGTATAGCTGTGGATTTAGCTTCACCCCTCCACTTT. Its translation is CASSIAVDLASPLHF.